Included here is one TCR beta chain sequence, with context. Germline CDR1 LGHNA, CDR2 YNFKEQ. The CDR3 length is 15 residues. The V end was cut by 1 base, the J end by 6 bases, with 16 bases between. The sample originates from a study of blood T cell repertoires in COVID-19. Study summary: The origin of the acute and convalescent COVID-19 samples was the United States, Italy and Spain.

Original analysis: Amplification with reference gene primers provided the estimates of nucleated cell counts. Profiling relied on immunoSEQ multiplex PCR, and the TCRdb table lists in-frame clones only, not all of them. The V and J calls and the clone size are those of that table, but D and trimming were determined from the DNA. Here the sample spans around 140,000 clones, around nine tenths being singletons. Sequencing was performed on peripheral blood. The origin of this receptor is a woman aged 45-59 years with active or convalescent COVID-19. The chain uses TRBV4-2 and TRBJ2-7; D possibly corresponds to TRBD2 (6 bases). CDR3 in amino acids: CASSQGPGLYVEQYF. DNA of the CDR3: TGTGCCAGCAGCCAAGGGCCGGGACTCTACGTCGAGCAGTACTTC.